These 5 T cell receptor beta chains originate from one sample sequenced in a study of beta chain features in type 1 diabetes. Study outcomes and limitations: There was a moderate but significant shortening of TCRB CDR3s in all four CD4+ subsets of Type 1 diabetes patients.

Antigens of these TCRs are unknown. TCRB transcripts that were expressed got sequenced, as all of the isolated RNA had been reverse transcribed. Measured with immunoSEQ multiplex PCR; TCRdb has only the in-frame clones, and not every one. The repertoire consists of under 300,000 clones, with approximately 15% occurring once and the leading ten covering approximately 0.021%. Sequenced input: naive CD4+ T cells from blood. The receptor source for this set is a man between 25 and 39 years old with type 1 diabetes.

V is TRBV5-1 and J is TRBJ2-1; possible D gene TRBD2, 5 bases. This CDR3 contains 15 residues. Germline assignment: CDR1 SGHRS and CDR2 YFSETQ. Trimming removed 0 bases from V and 4 bases from J, with 11 bases in between. The CDR3 DNA reads TGCGCCAGCAGCTTGGTCGGGGAACCGTACAATGAGCAGTTCTTC. Translating it yields CASSLVGEPYNEQFF.

The chain uses TRBV18 and TRBJ2-1; 11 bases match TRBD1. V shed 4 bases and J 5 bases; nucleotides not matched to a gene: 4. CDR3 size: 15 residues. The germline gives CDR1 KGHSH, CDR2 LQKENI. This chain's CDR3 is CASSLWTGGNNEQFF. DNA of the CDR3: TGTGCCAGCTCACTATGGACAGGGGGCAACAATGAGCAGTTCTTC.

V and J are TRBV29-1 and TRBJ2-5; the D is unclear. The germline gives CDR1 SQVTM, CDR2 ANQGSEA. V dropped 5 bases and J dropped 0 bases, with 7 bases sitting between them. The CDR3 is made up of 12 amino acids. CDR3: CSVRQYQETQYF. DNA for the CDR3: TGCAGCGTTCGCCAGTACCAAGAGACCCAGTACTTC.

This clone was picked up a small number of times. The chain has TRBV6-5 and TRBJ1-4, with D unresolved. CDR3 length: 13 residues. Germline lookup yields CDR1 MNHEY and CDR2 SVGAGI. V lost 5 bases, J lost 3 bases, and 7 bases lay in between. DNA for the CDR3: TGTGCCAGCAGTCCGGAGGCTAATGAAAAACTGTTTTTT. It specifies CASSPEANEKLFF.

CDR3 sequence (DNA): TGCAGCGTTGAAGCAGATGCGGACGGTTTAGGTGGGAGAACCACTGAAGCTTTCTTT. This translates into CSVEADADGLGGRTTEAFF. This chain joins TRBV29-1 and TRBJ1-1; no reliable D call. Per the germline V gene, CDR1 is SQVTM and CDR2 is ANQGSEA. This CDR3 spans 19 amino acids. V lost 1 base and J 4 bases, leaving 28 bases between the germline ends.